Sequencing of this T cell receptor beta chain was carried out in a study of identical twins. Trimming took 7 bases from V and 3 from J, leaving 18 bases between them. There are 15 residues in the CDR3. Study observations and caveats: Carriage of fewer insertions was seen in abundant cord blood beta clonotypes, whereas memory repertoires showed none. Beta out-of-frame sequences displayed a weaker excess of sharing between twins.

One entry per CDR3 protein results from TCRdb running MiXCR on the 5' RACE reads. Of about 690,000 distinct CDR3 sequences listed, approximately 22% are singletons. This clonotype occurred a few times. The antigen remains unidentified. These data were also filed under a second study, of T cells expressing NK-cell markers. That paper notes: These clonotypes additionally ranked first within the CD3+CD56-NKG2C+ fraction of a few donors. HCMV specificity of the expanded NKG2C+ T cell clones was not established.

The specimen sequenced was PBMCs. The receptor's source is a woman aged 18-29 years in good health. The chain is built from TRBV12-3 or TRBV12-4 and TRBJ2-5; no reliable D call. As DNA, the CDR3 is TGTGCCAGCACCGAACGGGTGGGCGGAAAAGAGACCCAGTACTTC. As protein: CASTERVGGKETQYF.